This TCR beta chain was found in a study of CD8 T cells in ankylosing spondylitis. Generation of TCR beta libraries employed quantitative 5'-RACE incorporating molecular barcodes. TCRdb analysed the 5' RACE reads with MiXCR anew, one entry per CDR3 protein. This sample has over 130,000 distinct CDR3 sequences; around 45% occur once, and the top ten carry 15%. This clonotype was counted once. What it binds is unknown. Study-wide findings and caveats: Both synovial fluid and blood in reactive arthritis had previously been reported to carry some motif variants. There was reportedly significant enrichment of clones that were disease-linked in matched ankylosing spondylitis synovial fluid. Characteristic, it appeared, of ankylosing spondylitis blood was a TCR beta motif of about eight highly homologous variants.

The CDR3 spans 14 residues. From germline, CDR1 is DFQATT and CDR2 SNEGSKA (reference sequence). With 3 bases removed from V and 7 bases from J, the gap between germline ends came to 16 bases. Sequenced input: synovial fluid, either unsorted or a sorted T cell fraction (not recorded which). This TCR was sampled from a male donor with ankylosing spondylitis. The genes are TRBV20-1 and TRBJ2-1; no definite D call. CDR3 sequence reads: CSASPSTDLNEQFF. CDR3 DNA sequence: TGCAGTGCTAGTCCTAGTACAGATTTAAATGAGCAGTTCTTC.